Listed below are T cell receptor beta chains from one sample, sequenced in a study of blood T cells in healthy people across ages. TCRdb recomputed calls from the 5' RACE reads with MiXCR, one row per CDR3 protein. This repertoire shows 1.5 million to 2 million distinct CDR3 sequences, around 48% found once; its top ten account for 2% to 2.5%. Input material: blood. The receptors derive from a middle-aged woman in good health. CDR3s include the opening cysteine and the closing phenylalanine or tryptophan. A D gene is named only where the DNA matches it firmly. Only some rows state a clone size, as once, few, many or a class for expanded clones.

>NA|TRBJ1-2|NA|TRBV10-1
CASSASRGGGYTF
TGCGCCAGCAGTGCTTCACGGGGCGGTGGCTACACCTTC
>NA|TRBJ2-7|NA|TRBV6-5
CASSYGGGEQYF
TGTGCCAGCAGTTATGGAGGAGGGGAGCAGTACTTC
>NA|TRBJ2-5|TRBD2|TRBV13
CAISLTSGAFSTETQYF
TGTGCCATCAGCCTCACTAGCGGGGCATTCTCGACTGAGACCCAGTACTTC
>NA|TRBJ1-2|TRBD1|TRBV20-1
CSAKRQGYGYTF
TGCAGTGCTAAACGACAGGGTTATGGCTACACCTTC
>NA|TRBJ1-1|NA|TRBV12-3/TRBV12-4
CASSTTPTATEAFF
TGTGCCAGCAGTACAACCCCGACCGCGACTGAAGCTTTCTTT
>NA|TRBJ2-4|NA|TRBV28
CASTYTGKNIQYF
TGTGCCAGCACCTATACCGGGAAAAACATTCAGTACTTC
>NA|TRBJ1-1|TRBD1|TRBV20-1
CSAGLGQGIMNTEAFF
TGCAGTGCTGGCCTGGGACAGGGGATCATGAACACTGAAGCTTTCTTT
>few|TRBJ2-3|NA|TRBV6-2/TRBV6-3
CASRTAGTDTQYF
TGTGCCAGCAGGACTGCGGGGACAGATACGCAGTATTTT
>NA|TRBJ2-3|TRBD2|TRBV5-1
CASSSGLAGGGVLATDTQYF
TGCGCCAGCAGCTCAGGACTAGCGGGGGGCGGAGTGTTGGCAACAGATACGCAGTATTTT
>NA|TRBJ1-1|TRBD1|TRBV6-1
CASSDMGRGRTEAFF
TGTGCCAGCAGTGATATGGGCAGGGGGCGGACTGAAGCTTTCTTT
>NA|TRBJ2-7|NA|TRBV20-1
CSARTVDYEQYF
TGCAGTGCTAGGACAGTTGACTACGAGCAGTACTTC
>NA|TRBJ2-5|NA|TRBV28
CASKNPGEETQYF
TGTGCCAGCAAAAACCCGGGTGAAGAGACCCAGTACTTC
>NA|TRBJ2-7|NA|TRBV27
CASSASELSYEQYF
TGTGCCAGCAGTGCAAGTGAACTTAGTTACGAGCAGTACTTC
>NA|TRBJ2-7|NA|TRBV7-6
CASSSTGTPLYEQYF
TGTGCCAGCAGCTCTACAGGGACGCCTCTCTACGAGCAGTACTTC
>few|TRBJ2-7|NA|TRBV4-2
CASSPLTDTAEWYF
TGTGCCAGCAGCCCTTTGACCGACACCGCTGAGTGGTACTTC
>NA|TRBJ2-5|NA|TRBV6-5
CASSSTRDHRLRVFGETQYF
TGTGCCAGCAGTTCCACACGAGATCACAGGTTGAGGGTCTTTGGAGAGACCCAGTACTTC
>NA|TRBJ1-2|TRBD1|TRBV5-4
CASSPGTGGPGYTF
TGTGCCAGCAGCCCCGGGACAGGGGGACCTGGCTACACCTTC
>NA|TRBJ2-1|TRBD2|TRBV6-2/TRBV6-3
CASSLYGGGYNEQFF
TGTGCCAGCTCTCTTTACGGGGGGGGCTATAATGAGCAGTTCTTC
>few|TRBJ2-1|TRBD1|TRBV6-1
CASSEFGTGIYYNEQFF
TGTGCCAGCAGTGAATTCGGGACAGGGATTTACTACAATGAGCAGTTCTTC
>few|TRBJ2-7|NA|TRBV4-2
CASSQGRSGGDYEQYF
TGTGCCAGCAGCCAAGGCCGCTCCGGGGGAGATTACGAGCAGTACTTC
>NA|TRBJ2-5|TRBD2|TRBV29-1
CSVVFLAGGETQYF
TGCAGCGTTGTCTTCCTAGCGGGGGGCGAGACCCAGTACTTC
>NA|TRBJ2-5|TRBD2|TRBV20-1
CSARGLADETQYF
TGCAGTGCTAGAGGACTAGCGGACGAGACCCAGTACTTC
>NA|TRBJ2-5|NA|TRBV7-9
CASSTRERETQYF
TGTGCCAGCAGCACCAGGGAAAGAGAGACCCAGTACTTC
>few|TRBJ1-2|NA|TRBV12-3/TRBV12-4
CASSPNPLWGIGYGYTF
TGTGCCAGCAGCCCCAACCCTTTGTGGGGGATTGGCTATGGCTACACCTTC
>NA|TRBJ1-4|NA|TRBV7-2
CASSSYRESTEKLFF
TGTGCCAGCAGCTCCTACAGGGAATCGACTGAAAAACTGTTTTTT
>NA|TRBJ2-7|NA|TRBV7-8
CASSLRPTGAIYEQYF
TGTGCCAGCAGCTTACGACCAACAGGAGCCATCTACGAGCAGTACTTC
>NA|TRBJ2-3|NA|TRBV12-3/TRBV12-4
CATKGADTQYF
TGTGCCACAAAGGGCGCAGATACGCAGTATTTT
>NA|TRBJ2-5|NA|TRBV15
CATSRVTWPANFQETQYF
TGTGCCACCAGCAGAGTTACGTGGCCAGCTAATTTCCAAGAGACCCAGTACTTC
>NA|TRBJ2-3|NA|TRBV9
CASSDGQTSSDTQYF
TGTGCCAGCAGCGACGGACAGACCTCGTCGGATACGCAGTATTTT
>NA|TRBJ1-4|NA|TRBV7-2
CASSLRYGEKLFF
TGTGCCAGCAGCTTACGGTATGGGGAAAAACTGTTTTTT
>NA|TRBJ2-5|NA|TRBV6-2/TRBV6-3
CASSYVAGETQYF
TGTGCCAGCAGTTACGTGGCAGGGGAGACCCAGTACTTC
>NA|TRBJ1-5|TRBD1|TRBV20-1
CSARGGQSNQPQHF
TGCAGTGCTAGAGGGGGACAGAGCAATCAGCCCCAGCATTTT
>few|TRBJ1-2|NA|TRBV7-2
CASSSPLGQASYGYTF
TGTGCCAGCAGCTCCCCGCTTGGGCAGGCAAGCTATGGCTACACCTTC
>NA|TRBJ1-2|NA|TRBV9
CASSVVGFGYTF
TGTGCCAGCAGCGTAGTCGGGTTCGGCTACACCTTC
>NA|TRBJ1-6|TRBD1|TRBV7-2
CASSLWDSNSPLHF
TGTGCCAGCAGCTTATGGGACAGTAATTCACCCCTCCACTTT
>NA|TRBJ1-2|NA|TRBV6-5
CASSYSNPIGEYGYTF
TGTGCCAGCAGTTACTCGAATCCTATTGGGGAGTATGGCTACACCTTC
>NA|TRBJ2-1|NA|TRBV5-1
CASSLAGQDYNEQFF
TGCGCCAGCAGCTTGGCCGGCCAGGATTACAATGAGCAGTTCTTC
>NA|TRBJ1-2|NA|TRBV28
CVSSPDTQNYGYTF
TGTGTCAGCAGTCCGGACACTCAGAACTATGGCTACACCTTC
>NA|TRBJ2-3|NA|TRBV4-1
CASSQFLASASTDTQYF
TGCGCCAGCAGCCAATTTCTAGCGAGTGCTAGCACAGATACGCAGTATTTT
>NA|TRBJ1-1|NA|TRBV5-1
CGSSALLSGPMNTEAFF
TGCGGCAGCAGCGCATTGTTATCGGGCCCAATGAACACTGAAGCTTTCTTT
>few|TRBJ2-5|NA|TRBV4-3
CASSQEYGAGETQYF
TGCGCCAGCAGCCAAGAATATGGGGCGGGAGAGACCCAGTACTTC
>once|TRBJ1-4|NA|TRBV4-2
CASSQDRPNEKLFF
TGTGCCAGCAGCCAAGACCGTCCTAATGAAAAACTGTTTTTT
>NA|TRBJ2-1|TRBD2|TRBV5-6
CASRRGTSPQFF
TGTGCCAGCAGACGCGGGACTAGCCCTCAGTTCTTC
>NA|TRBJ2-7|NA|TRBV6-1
CASSEEFGPFEQYF
TGTGCCAGCAGTGAAGAGTTTGGACCTTTCGAGCAGTACTTC
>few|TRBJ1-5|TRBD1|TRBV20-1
CSARAVTGSLSNQPQHF
TGCAGTGCTAGAGCCGTGACAGGGAGTTTGAGCAATCAGCCCCAGCATTTT
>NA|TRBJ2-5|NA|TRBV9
CASSGRGAWETQYF
TGTGCCAGCAGCGGCCGGGGTGCATGGGAGACCCAGTACTTC
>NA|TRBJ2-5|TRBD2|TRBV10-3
CAISVGLDVQETQYF
TGTGCCATCAGTGTAGGACTAGATGTACAAGAGACCCAGTACTTC
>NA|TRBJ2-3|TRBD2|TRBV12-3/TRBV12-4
CASLGGIRTDTQYF
TGTGCCTCTCTGGGGGGGATCCGCACAGATACGCAGTATTTT
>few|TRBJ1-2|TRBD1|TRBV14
CASSQGGTGHGYTF
TGTGCCAGCAGCCAAGGTGGGACAGGGCACGGCTACACCTTC
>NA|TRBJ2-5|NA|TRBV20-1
CSAQIGSSQYF
TGCAGTGCCCAGATAGGCAGTTCCCAGTACTTC
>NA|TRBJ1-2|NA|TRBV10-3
CAITQQGREGSYTF
TGTGCCATCACCCAACAGGGCCGGGAGGGTAGCTACACCTTC
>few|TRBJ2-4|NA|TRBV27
CASSPNRPNIQYF
TGTGCCAGCAGTCCCAACCGGCCGAACATTCAGTACTTC
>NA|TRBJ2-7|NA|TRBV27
CASSFPPRGEQYF
TGTGCCAGCAGTTTCCCCCCACGAGGCGAGCAGTACTTC
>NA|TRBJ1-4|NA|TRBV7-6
CASSSKTGLGAELFF
TGTGCCAGCAGCTCAAAAACAGGGCTCGGGGCGGAACTGTTTTTT
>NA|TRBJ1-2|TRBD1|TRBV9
CASSPGTGGGHGYTF
TGTGCCAGCAGCCCTGGGACAGGAGGGGGCCATGGCTACACCTTC
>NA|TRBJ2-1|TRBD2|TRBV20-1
CSARDLFEREGLHEQFF
TGCAGTGCTAGAGATCTCTTCGAGCGGGAGGGCCTTCATGAGCAGTTCTTC
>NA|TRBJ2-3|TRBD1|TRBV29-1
CSVRDRNTDTQYF
TGCAGTGTTCGGGACAGGAACACAGATACGCAGTATTTT
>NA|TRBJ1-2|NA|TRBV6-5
CASRKNNYGYTF
TGTGCCAGCAGGAAGAATAACTATGGCTACACCTTC
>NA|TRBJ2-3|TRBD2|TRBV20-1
CSARALTSGGTDTQYF
TGCAGTGCTAGAGCCCTGACTAGCGGGGGGACAGATACGCAGTATTTT
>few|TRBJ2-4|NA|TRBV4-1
CASSQDSGQGARLAGGKAKNIQYF
TGCGCCAGCAGCCAAGATTCGGGACAGGGGGCTAGACTAGCGGGGGGTAAAGCCAAAAACATTCAGTACTTC